The entry that follows covers one T cell receptor beta chain sequence. Its antigen specificity is not known. Nothing much larger sits one base from this clone, and base qualities are not available. The library was produced with the immunoSEQ multiplex PCR assay. From the authors' description of their analysis: A statistical classification framework was built for diagnosing cytomegalovirus status from the catalog of TCR beta chain sequences. In TCRdb, the immuneACCESS table is reduced to in-frame sequences with V and J assigned. These tables do not hold every clone; where another copy was compared, an unresolved V gene accounts for under half, and the others remain unexplained. V and J calls and clone size are those listed in that table; D and trimming were worked out from the DNA. The sample data list about 140,000 clones, and 88% of these were observed just once. The ten top clones hold approximately 8.5% of the sample.

Separate from the roughly 660-subject first cohort, the validation cohort of 95 to 150 subjects was the group to which the donors belonged. This sample stems from a study of cytomegalovirus exposure and HLA in healthy donors (TCRdb year 2017). Study-wide context: The 500 to 700 repertoires of the first cohort and the approximately 130 validation repertoires were produced on the same platform, according to a later analysis. The study aimed to test whether cataloging public T cell receptors could reveal signatures of past pathogen exposure. In addition to the first cohort of 666 subjects, a separate validation cohort of 130 or so different subjects was used. To predict cytomegalovirus infection status, the study brought together high-throughput TCR immunosequencing, statistical association of individual TCRs with disease status, and machine learning. Summary of the overall study and its limitations: The authors suggested that the approach could potentially be generalized to other disease states and immunological phenotypes. A later analysis lacked HLA typing for the validation cohort, so it scored co-occurrence in that cohort across all 110 or so repertoires. In a later analysis, TCRs clustered in the first cohort were found to also tend to co-occur in the approximately 120 validation repertoires, with 90% to 95% of cluster scores above 0. In vitro tests confirmed that three of the cytomegalovirus-associated TCR beta chains recognize cytomegalovirus antigens. In the study, about 150 TCR beta chains were listed as associated with cytomegalovirus. Cytomegalovirus status was reported to be diagnosed by the classifier with high specificity and sensitivity in both the original and validation cohorts. Most TCR sequences were seen in very few donors, while some public TCRs were found in many individuals.

From the cysteine up to the phenylalanine, the CDR3 has a length of 15 residues. The CDR3 DNA has 45 bases and is translated from base 1. According to the germline V gene, CDR1 reads MDHEN and CDR2 reads SYDVKM. The trim is 1 base for V and 5 bases for J, with a gap of 11 bases between the germline ends. This sequence was found in a woman aged 18-29 years in good health and CMV-seropositive. This chain joins TRBV28 to TRBJ1-4; no confident D gene assignment can be made. Material for sequencing was PBMCs. The CDR3 reads as follows: CASSLSGIRNEKLFF. The nucleotides read TGTGCCAGCAGTTTATCCGGGATCCGGAATGAAAAACTGTTTTTT.